These 30 T cell receptor beta chains share one sample of origin, sequenced in a study of OX40 agonist ivuxolimab in advanced cancers. The table came from immunoSEQ multiplex PCR; TCRdb's copy has only in-frame clones and leaves some out. The repertoire has around 60,000 clones, approximately 80% of them found once; the top ten carry 1.5% to 2.5%. Sample: CD4+ or CD8+ T cells sorted from blood, taken in a trial of the OX40 agonist ivuxolimab. These receptor sequences come from an adult with an advanced solid tumor such as melanoma, head and neck, liver or kidney cancer.

The genes are TRBV18 and TRBJ2-7; TRBD2 is a possible D gene (6 bases). Trimming cost V 2 bases and J 2 bases, with 16 bases left between them. CDR3 length: 16 residues. Germline CDR1 reads KGHSH; CDR2 reads LQKENI. The CDR3 loop reads CASSPSGSRRAYEQYF. For the CDR3, the DNA is TGTGCCAGCTCACCATCGGGATCCCGGAGGGCCTACGAGCAGTACTTC.

This clone was seen a single time. The chain recombines TRBV5-1 with TRBJ1-3; a weak D match, TRBD1 (5 bases). Germline V gives CDR1 SGHRS, CDR2 YFSETQ. The CDR3 loop spans 15 amino acids. V was clipped by 3 bases and J by 0 bases, with 10 bases between them. CDR3 DNA sequence: TGCGCCAGCAGCTACGGAGGGGCCTCTGGAAACACCATATATTTT. This sequence encodes CASSYGGASGNTIYF.

The V call is TRBV5-1, the J call TRBJ2-5, with 7 bases that match TRBD2. This CDR3 spans 15 amino acids. The ends lost 0 bases at V and 4 bases at J; junction bases unmatched: 6. The germline V gene encodes CDR1 SGHRS and CDR2 YFSETQ. The CDR3 sequence is CASSLGLAGAETQYF. The CDR3 nucleotides are TGCGCCAGCAGCTTGGGACTAGCCGGGGCAGAGACCCAGTACTTC.

The gene calls are TRBV9 and TRBJ1-3, with unresolved D. V was shortened by 1 base and J by 4 bases, with 12 bases between the two germline ends. Germline V gene data show CDR1 as SGDLS and CDR2 as YYNGEE. CDR3 length: 15 residues. Here the CDR3 reads CASSVNVGSGNTIYF. The CDR3 nucleotides are TGTGCCAGCAGCGTAAATGTGGGATCCGGAAACACCATATATTTT. Looking up the rest from reference TRBV9 and TRBJ1-3 gives the full variable domain: DSGVTQTPKHLITATGQRVTLRCSPRSGDLSVYWYQQSLDQGLQFLIQYYNGEERAKGNILERFSAQQFPDLHSELNLSSLELGDSALYFCASSVNVGSGNTIYFGEGSWLTVV.

The chain couples TRBV6-5 to TRBJ2-7, with 8 positions matching TRBD1. The CDR3 length is 15 residues. Germline CDR1 is MNHEY and CDR2 is SVGAGI. Trimming took 6 bases from V and 1 from J; bases not matched to a gene: 8. The CDR3 reads CASSRGQGRSYEQYF. Here the CDR3 DNA reads TGTGCCAGCAGCCGTGGACAGGGACGGTCCTACGAGCAGTACTTC.

The chain joins TRBV5-6 to TRBJ1-5; a weak D match, TRBD1 (5 bases). The ends were cut back, 3 bases at V and 1 base at J, with 11 bases in the middle. This CDR3 is 15 amino acids long. Per the germline V gene, CDR1 is SGHDT and CDR2 is YYEEEE. The CDR3 DNA reads as TGTGCCAGCAGCTGGAGGGGCGGAAGCAATCAGCCCCAGCATTTT. Its translation is CASSWRGGSNQPQHF. Together with reference TRBV5-6 and TRBJ1-5, the CDR3 gives the full variable domain: DAGVTQSPTHLIKTRGQQVTLRCSPKSGHDTVSWYQQALGQGPQFIFQYYEEEERQRGNFPDRFSGHQFPNYSSELNVNALLLGDSALYLCASSWRGGSNQPQHFGDGTRLSIL.

V gene TRBV5-1 combines with J gene TRBJ2-3, with D unresolved. Germline V lookup: CDR1 SGHRS, CDR2 YFSETQ. V shed 7 bases and J shed 0 bases, with 15 bases lying between them. The CDR3 totals 15 residues. The CDR3 DNA sequence: TGCGCCAGCTCATCTGTCGTTCCTAGCACAGATACGCAGTATTTT. This encodes CASSSVVPSTDTQYF.

The rearrangement joins TRBV29-1 to TRBJ1-1; 7 nucleotides match TRBD1. The germline V gene encodes CDR1 SQVTM and CDR2 ANQGSEA. The length of the CDR3 is 12 residues. Trimming took 7 bases from V and 0 from J; bases not matched to a gene: 2. The CDR3 reads CSGGGLNTEAFF. DNA of the CDR3: TGCAGCGGAGGGGGCCTGAACACTGAAGCTTTCTTT. The whole variable domain, filled in from reference TRBV29-1 and TRBJ1-1, reads SAVISQKPSRDICQRGTSLTIQCQVDSQVTMMFWYRQQPGQSLTLIATANQGSEATYESGFVIDKFPISRPNLTFSTLTVSNMSPEDSSIYLCSGGGLNTEAFFGQGTRLTVV.

The V gene is TRBV5-6, the J gene TRBJ2-1; tentatively, D is TRBD2 (6 bases). Per the germline V gene, CDR1 is SGHDT and CDR2 is YYEEEE. The CDR3 length is 13 residues. With 5 bases removed from V and 2 bases from J, the gap between germline ends came to 8 bases. The CDR3 spells CASSLAPYNEQFF. For the CDR3, the DNA is TGTGCCAGCAGTCTAGCGCCCTACAATGAGCAGTTCTTC.

The chain joins TRBV19 to TRBJ1-1; a possible D gene is TRBD1 (6 bases). V lost 6 bases and J 7 bases, leaving 15 bases between the germline ends. This CDR3 contains 13 residues. Germline V CDR1 and CDR2: LNHDA, SQIVND (reference sequence). The CDR3 nucleotides are TGTGCCAGTAGAAACAGGGAGGGAGGTGAAGCTTTCTTT. This gives the protein CASRNREGGEAFF. Full variable domain (remainder filled in from reference TRBV19 and TRBJ1-1): DGGITQSPKYLFRKEGQNVTLSCEQNLNHDAMYWYRQDPGQGLRLIYYSQIVNDFQKGDIAEGYSVSREKKESFPLTVTSAQKNPTAFYLCASRNREGGEAFFGQGTRLTVV.

The chain joins TRBV9 to TRBJ2-7, with D possibly called TRBD1 or TRBD2 (5 bases each). Trimming took 4 bases from V and 2 from J, leaving 16 bases between them. This CDR3 has 15 amino acids. Germline V CDR1 and CDR2: SGDLS, YYNGEE. This chain's CDR3 is CASSPSRGSTYEQYF. CDR3 nucleotides: TGTGCCAGCAGCCCCTCGAGGGGATCTACCTACGAGCAGTACTTC.

For this clone: Within the sample, other DNA sequences also encode this same CDR3. The chain uses TRBV19 and TRBJ1-2; a possible D gene is TRBD1 (5 bases). Deletions cut 3 bases from V and 8 bases from J, with 16 bases between. Germline lookup yields CDR1 LNHDA and CDR2 SQIVND (reference sequence). CDR3 size: 14 residues. The CDR3, as DNA: TGTGCCAGTAGTATCGAGGGACCGGGGAAGGGCTACACCTTC. It translates to CASSIEGPGKGYTF.

The chain couples TRBV7-2 to TRBJ2-5; TRBD2 is a possible D gene (6 bases). V gave up 1 base and J gave up 4 bases, with 10 bases separating them. CDR1 and CDR2 (germline): SGHTA, FQGNSA. The CDR3 consists of 14 residues. The CDR3 bases are TGTGCCAGCAGCTTAGGGGGGGATTCAGAGACCCAGTACTTC. Translating gives CASSLGGDSETQYF.

This clone occurred a few times. The chain employs TRBV7-9 and TRBJ2-1; maybe TRBD1 (5 bases). In germline, CDR1 is SEHNR, CDR2 FQNEAQ (reference sequence). The V end lost 7 bases, the J end lost 2 bases, and 9 bases lay between the germline ends. The CDR3 sequence is 13 residues long. DNA for the CDR3: TGTGCCAGCACCCTGGACACCTACAATGAGCAGTTCTTC. Protein product: CASTLDTYNEQFF. Complete variable domain (other parts from reference TRBV7-9 and TRBJ2-1): DTGVSQNPRHKITKRGQNVTFRCDPISEHNRLYWYRQTLGQGPEFLTYFQNEAQLEKSRLLSDRFSAERPKGSFSTLEIQRTEQGDSAMYLCASTLDTYNEQFFGPGTRLTVL.

This clone occurred a few times. The chain links TRBV7-2 to TRBJ2-3; possible D gene TRBD2, 7 bases. V gave up 4 bases and J gave up 2 bases, with 13 bases separating them. The CDR3 contains 15 residues. CDR1 SGHTA and CDR2 FQGNSA come from the germline V gene. CDR3: CASSWGGTFTDTQYF. The CDR3, as DNA: TGTGCCAGCAGCTGGGGGGGGACATTCACAGATACGCAGTATTTT. Based on the CDR3 plus reference TRBV7-2 and TRBJ2-3, the full variable domain is GAGVSQSPSNKVTEKGKDVELRCDPISGHTALYWYRQSLGQGLEFLIYFQGNSAPDKSGLPSDRFSAERTGGSVSTLTIQRTQQEDSAVYLCASSWGGTFTDTQYFGPGTRLTVL.

This chain joins TRBV9 and TRBJ2-3; D gene ambiguous. This CDR3 is built from 13 residues. The V end lost 4 bases, the J end lost 6 bases, and 12 bases lay between the germline ends. The germline gives CDR1 SGDLS, CDR2 YYNGEE. In DNA form, the CDR3 reads TGTGCCAGCAGCCCCTGGGGTGGCGATACGCAGTATTTT. Encoded protein: CASSPWGGDTQYF.

The chain has TRBV7-8 and TRBJ1-2, with D possibly matching TRBD1 (5 bases). Germline loops: CDR1 SGHVS, CDR2 FQNEAQ. The CDR3 is 15 residues long. The ends were cut back, 5 bases at V and 4 bases at J, with 17 bases in the middle. CDR3 coding DNA: TGTGCCAGCAGCCCTTCGTCGAGGGGTAGCTATGGCTACACCTTC. Amino acids: CASSPSSRGSYGYTF.

The chain has TRBV6-6 and TRBJ2-7; the D gene could be TRBD1 or TRBD2 (5 bases each). The CDR3 runs to 14 residues. Trimming shortened V by 5 bases and J by 0 bases, and 11 bases separated the two germline ends. Germline-derived CDR1 and CDR2 are MNHNY and SVGAGI (reference sequence). The CDR3 nucleotides read TGTGCCAGCAGTAGGGACGGAAACTCCTACGAGCAGTACTTC. Translation: CASSRDGNSYEQYF.

This clone was detected only a few times. J is TRBJ1-3 and V is TRBV7-9, with 7 bases aligning to TRBD1. V shed 5 bases, J shed 4 bases, and the junction held 5 bases outside the gene matches. Looked up from germline, CDR1 is SEHNR and CDR2 is FQNEAQ (reference sequence). The CDR3 contains 14 residues. The CDR3 sequence: CASSPTGAGNTIYF. The CDR3 nucleotides read TGTGCCAGCAGCCCCACAGGGGCGGGAAACACCATATATTTT.

A note on this clone: The sample carries other DNA sequences with the same CDR3. The chain employs TRBV7-2 and TRBJ1-1; weak D call: TRBD1 (5 bases). Trimming shortened V by 5 bases and J by 8 bases, and 18 bases separated the two germline ends. This CDR3 has 14 residues. Germline V gene lookup returns CDR1 SGHTA and CDR2 FQGNSA. The CDR3: CASSVNPGPSEAFF. CDR3 nucleotide sequence: TGTGCCAGCAGCGTAAACCCGGGACCTTCCGAAGCTTTCTTT.

The chain links TRBV5-4 to TRBJ1-2; D is perhaps TRBD1 (5 bases). The V end lost 0 bases, the J end lost 2 bases, and 11 bases lay between the germline ends. This CDR3 is built from 15 residues. Germline V gives CDR1 SGHNT, CDR2 YYREEE (reference sequence). The CDR3 protein is CASSLERGVNYGYTF. For the CDR3, the DNA is TGTGCCAGCAGCTTGGAGAGAGGGGTGAACTATGGCTACACCTTC.

This clone has a single count. This rearrangement joins TRBV19 to TRBJ2-1; 11 nucleotides agree with TRBD2. After removal of 5 bases from V and 14 bases from J, the junction contained 11 bases not matched to a gene. Germline V gives CDR1 LNHDA, CDR2 SQIVND (reference sequence). The CDR3 has 14 amino acids. The DNA for the CDR3 is TGTGCCAGTAGTTTGCTAGCGGGAGGAGCCGGGGAGTTCTTC. It encodes CASSLLAGGAGEFF.

The chain couples TRBV4-1 to TRBJ1-1; maybe TRBD1 (6 bases). CDR1 MGHRA and CDR2 YSYEKL come from the germline V gene. V gave up 0 bases and J gave up 5 bases, with 13 bases separating them. The CDR3 contains 15 residues. The CDR3 DNA sequence: TGCGCCAGCAGCCAAGATCCGGGGGGCTGGACTGAAGCTTTCTTT. This translates into CASSQDPGGWTEAFF.

The CDR3 loop reads CASSSLGLAVGEQFF. CDR3 sequence (DNA): TGTGCCAGCAGCTCACTGGGACTAGCCGTAGGGGAGCAGTTCTTC. The chain joins TRBV9 to TRBJ2-1, with 9 bases lining up with TRBD2. There are 15 residues in the CDR3. J lost 10 bases, V lost 4 bases, and 12 bases had no gene match. Germline V gene sequence: CDR1 SGDLS, CDR2 YYNGEE. Combining the CDR3 with reference TRBV9 and TRBJ2-1 gives the whole variable domain DSGVTQTPKHLITATGQRVTLRCSPRSGDLSVYWYQQSLDQGLQFLIQYYNGEERAKGNILERFSAQQFPDLHSELNLSSLELGDSALYFCASSSLGLAVGEQFFGPGTRLTVL.

V usage is TRBV11-2 and J usage is TRBJ2-7; D is uncertain. V lost 1 base to trimming and J lost 6 bases, with 13 bases between them. The CDR3 consists of 14 residues. The germline V gene has CDR1 SGHAT and CDR2 FQNNGV. CDR3 bases: TGTGCCAGCAGCTTAGGGGTTGGGCTAACCGAGCAGTACGTC. It codes for CASSLGVGLTEQYV.

This chain joins TRBV29-1 and TRBJ2-3, with D unresolved. This CDR3 is 13 amino acids long. Germline CDR1 and CDR2: SQVTM and ANQGSEA. Deletions cut 3 bases from V and 4 bases from J, with 11 bases between. In DNA, the CDR3 is TGCAGCGTTGAGGTTCTTGGCGCAGATACGCAGTATTTT. Translated, it gives CSVEVLGADTQYF.

The V gene is TRBV7-2, the J gene TRBJ1-2; D is unclear. The CDR3 runs 14 residues. Trimming cost V 5 bases and J 8 bases, with 18 bases left between them. CDR1 and CDR2 from the germline V gene are SGHTA and FQGNSA. The CDR3 bases are TGTGCCAGCAGCGCCACACAGAGCTCGGGGGGCTACACCTTC. This encodes CASSATQSSGGYTF.

This chain links TRBV4-2 with TRBJ2-5; D gene uncertain. Germline V lookup: CDR1 LGHNA, CDR2 YNFKEQ. CDR3 size: 13 residues. Trimming removed 0 bases from V and 2 bases from J, with 4 bases in between. The CDR3 loop is CASSQDDQETQYF. CDR3 DNA sequence: TGTGCCAGCAGCCAAGATGATCAAGAGACCCAGTACTTC.

V and J are TRBV5-4 and TRBJ2-1; a possible D gene is TRBD2 (5 bases). V lost 1 base and J 10 bases, leaving 9 bases between the germline ends. The CDR3 has 12 amino acids. Looked up from germline, CDR1 is SGHNT and CDR2 is YYREEE (reference sequence). The CDR3: CASSLSEGEQFF. In nucleotides, the CDR3 is TGTGCCAGCAGCTTGTCAGAGGGAGAGCAGTTCTTC.

The V and J genes are TRBV18 and TRBJ2-7; 14 nucleotides agree with TRBD2. The V and J ends lost 3 bases and 4 bases, in that order; junction bases with no gene match: 8. Germline V gives CDR1 KGHSH, CDR2 LQKENI. The CDR3 spans 17 residues. DNA of the CDR3: TGTGCCAGCTCACCTTCTAGACTAGCGGGAGGGCCTTACGAGCAGTACGTC. This codes for CASSPSRLAGGPYEQYV.